This TCR beta chain was found in a study of identical twins. Template switching added a universal primer site; cDNA carried unique molecular identifiers. TCRdb reprocessed the 5' RACE reads with MiXCR, giving one entry per CDR3 protein. The data contain hundreds of thousands of distinct CDR3 sequences, 5.5% to 7% of them seen just once; the ten biggest clones take up roughly 3.9%. The CDR3 runs to 13 residues. Trimming removed 0 bases at V and 7 bases at J, with 8 bases between. The V gene's germline CDR1 is SGHRS and CDR2 YFSETQ. Regarding this clonotype: Its matching antigen is unknown.

Findings and limits, study-wide: Out-of-frame alpha sequences common to twins exhibited a surplus of low generation probability.

These records were also assigned to another study, of yellow fever vaccine responses in identical twins.

The rearrangement links TRBV5-1 to TRBJ1-5; D gene ambiguous. The sequencing sample was made of memory (CD45RO+) T cells sorted from blood. The TCR sequence derives from a young woman in good health. The CDR3 DNA sequence: TGCGCCAGCAGCTTGGTGGGAAGACAGCCCCAGCATTTT. Translation gives CASSLVGRQPQHF.